This TCR beta chain was recorded in a study of siplizumab effects on memory and regulatory T cells. The study's findings and limits: Suppression by proliferating Tregs derived from siplizumab cultures was not verified. On average, under 75% of mappable alloreactive CD4+ clones were Treg-derived under siplizumab, against 26.9% in controls. The mapping of alloreactive clones to unstimulated subsets covered only a minor fraction of them.

Assay used: immunoSEQ multiplex PCR; TCRdb lists only in-frame clones, some missing. Among some 90,000 clones listed, 90% were seen once. In regard to this clone: Its antigen is not identified.

Germline CDR1 and CDR2: LGHNA and YNFKEQ. The length of the CDR3 is 15 residues. Trimming pared 1 base from V and 3 bases from J, leaving 12 bases between. The J gene is TRBJ1-1, the V gene TRBV4-2, with D possibly matching TRBD1 (5 bases). The sample was CD4+ T cells sorted from blood. The clonotype was recovered from a human donor in good health. The DNA of the CDR3 is TGTGCCAGCAGCCAAGCCGAGGGGCTCCACACTGAAGCTTTCTTT. It translates to CASSQAEGLHTEAFF.